The T cell receptor beta chain described here comes from a study of blood T cell repertoires in COVID-19 (dated by TCRdb to 2020 to 2021). With respect to the entire study: Collaborator samples came from the United States, Italy and Spain and covered acute and convalescent phases of COVID-19. The sample metadata nearly always contained a de-identified subject ID, COVID-19 status, age in years and sex. The material from the prospective study consisted of cDNA or gDNA derived from T cells, B-cell-depleted T cells, or PBMCs. The samples were drawn from two sources: the first 160 participants of the ongoing ImmuneRACE study, and over 950 subjects contributed by 6 global collaborators. The repertoires were made available in a free public database intended to serve as a resource for research on the immune response to SARS-CoV-2. Where HLA class I and class II types were available, the types were taken from metadata supplied by the sample provider, not from assay-based typing. Subjects who had been exposed to COVID-19, were actively infected with it, or had recovered from it provided the deeply sampled blood TCRbeta repertoires that made up the dataset. What the study reported, not specific to this receptor: How much clinical and demographic metadata was included differed by source and by participant, and the metadata was provided uncurated.

TCRbeta CDR3 regions were amplified from genomic DNA by means of the immunoSEQ Assay, a bias-controlled multiplex PCR. The authors' analysis ran thus. The number of nucleated cells in each sample was estimated by amplification of reference gene primers within the assay. To quantify the absolute abundance of each unique TCRbeta CDR3 rearrangement, sequence reads were collapsed and filtered. For each sample, productive Simpson clonality was calculated by taking the square root of Simpson's diversity index across productive rearrangements. The table was pulled from immuneACCESS by TCRdb, which kept in-frame rearrangements only. Such tables lose some clones; where checked, under half of the loss comes from unresolved V genes, and the rest has no known cause. V and J calls plus clone size are reproduced from that table; the DNA served to infer D and trimming. Recorded for this sample are 330,000 or so clones; roughly 87% of them occurred a single time. The leading ten clones occupy almost 3% of the sample.

On this clone itself: Its cognate antigen has yet to be identified. Nothing much larger sits one base from this clone, and base qualities are not available.

CDR1 SEHNR and CDR2 FQNEAQ were looked up in the germline V gene (reference sequence). The CDR3 holds 15 amino acids from the cysteine to the phenylalanine. This entry keeps only the CDR3 DNA: 45 bases, framed from base 1. V is pared back by 1 base and J by 0 bases, with 9 bases lying between the germline termini. Enrolling through a virtual design, the prospective study's participants ranged in age from about 18 to 89 years and lived across about two dozen United States geographic areas. To assign participants to cohorts, the prospective study relied on clinical history that participants themselves reported in a screening survey and a study questionnaire. Recovered participants in ImmuneRACE Cohort 3 were defined by two consecutive negative NP/OP PCR tests, clearance by a healthcare professional, or resolution of symptoms. In the prospective study, whole blood, serum and a nasopharyngeal or oropharyngeal swab were collected from each participant by mobile phlebotomists. Prospective study participants could optionally give additional blood draws and questionnaires over an approximately two-month period. Blood samples from the prospective study were shipped frozen or at room temperature prior to DNA extraction.

This chain is built from TRBV7-9 and TRBJ1-1, and TRBD1 may be the D gene, going by 5 matching bases. Sequencing input: PBMCs or T cells enriched from blood (not recorded which). This sequence originates from a woman aged 30 to 39 who had recovered from COVID-19. The DNA sequence is TGTGCCAGCAGCTTAGGAGGGGACTTGAACACTGAAGCTTTCTTT. It codes for CASSLGGDLNTEAFF.